This entry lists 28 T cell receptor beta chains sequenced from one sample in a study of shared clonotypes between healthy human individuals (dated by TCRdb to 2018 to 2020). Library method: the immunoSEQ multiplex PCR assay. Sourced from immuneACCESS, this table was stored by TCRdb with only in-frame sequences that have V and J called. A share of the clones is absent; for the studies checked, an unresolved V gene accounts for under half, and the remainder has no known explanation. Counted in this sample were 700,000 or so clones; roughly 70% of them appeared once. In total, the top ten clones hold 1.8% of the sample. The sequenced sample was memory CD4+ T cells sorted from blood. The sample's cell subset or site, from its label and the paper: CD45RA-negative fraction. These receptors came from a woman aged 30 to 39 in good health.

V gene TRBV5-1 combines with J gene TRBJ2-7; 7 nucleotides align to TRBD2. Looked up from germline, CDR1 is SGHRS and CDR2 is YFSETQ. The CDR3 sequence is 16 residues long. V lost 0 bases, J lost 2 bases, and 8 bases stayed unmatched. The CDR3 sequence: CASSLAAGARTYEQYF. The DNA of the CDR3 is TGCGCCAGCAGCTTGGCCGCGGGAGCTCGCACCTACGAGCAGTACTTC.

Only a few counts were recorded for this clone. V gene TRBV18 combines with J gene TRBJ1-5; D perhaps matches TRBD1 (5 bases). The germline CDR1 and CDR2 sequences are KGHSH and LQKENI. V shed 5 bases and J shed 5 bases, with 25 bases lying between them. The CDR3 spans 18 residues. The CDR3 coding sequence is TGTGCCAGCTCAGGCGAAGTGGGGGGGTTTGGATGGGATCAGCCCCAGCATTTT. This sequence encodes CASSGEVGGFGWDQPQHF.

V and J are TRBV11-3 and TRBJ2-7, with D unclear. The V gene's germline CDR1 is SGHNT and CDR2 YENEEA. This CDR3 comprises 14 residues. The V end lost 1 base, the J end lost 2 bases, and 9 bases lay between the germline ends. In nucleotides, the CDR3 is TGTGCCAGCAGCTTAGGGCGTTCTACCTACGAGCAGTACTTC. Its translation: CASSLGRSTYEQYF. Drawing the rest from reference TRBV11-3 and TRBJ2-7, the complete variable domain is EAGVVQSPRYKIIEKKQPVAFWCNPISGHNTLYWYLQNLGQGPELLIRYENEEAVDDSQLPKDRFSAERLKGVDSTLKIQPAELGDSAVYLCASSLGRSTYEQYFGPGTRLTVT.

The chain links TRBV2 to TRBJ1-5; tentative D call: TRBD1 (6 bases). The V end lost 6 bases, the J end lost 4 bases, and 16 bases lay between the germline ends. CDR3 size: 15 residues. Germline V lookup: CDR1 SNHLY, CDR2 FYNNEI. The CDR3 spells CASRGRGGFNQPQHF. CDR3 in DNA: TGTGCCAGCAGAGGCAGGGGAGGGTTTAATCAGCCCCAGCATTTT.

The chain links TRBV18 to TRBJ1-3, with D possibly matching TRBD1 (6 bases). From germline, CDR1 is KGHSH and CDR2 LQKENI. The CDR3 length is 16 residues. With 0 bases removed from V and 1 base from J, the gap between germline ends came to 10 bases. CDR3 sequence: CASSPPGGASGNTIYF. The CDR3 bases are TGTGCCAGCTCACCACCCGGGGGGGCATCTGGAAACACCATATATTTT.

This clone has a count of ten or more. This chain joins TRBV6-1 and TRBJ2-7, with D perhaps matching TRBD1 or TRBD2 (5 bases each). CDR3 length: 14 residues. Germline values: CDR1 MNHNS, CDR2 SASEGT. The V gene lost 8 bases and the J gene lost 4 bases, with 18 bases spanning the gap. The CDR3 nucleotides are TGTGCCAGCGCCCGGGCTAGGGGAGATTACGAGCAGTACTTC. It codes for CASARARGDYEQYF.

Notes on this clone: Other nucleotide sequences in the sample specify the same CDR3. The chain combines TRBV5-1 with TRBJ1-2; D perhaps matches TRBD1 (5 bases). The germline CDR1 and CDR2 sequences are SGHRS and YFSETQ. The CDR3 totals 15 residues. The V end lost 3 bases, the J end lost 2 bases, and 14 bases lay between the germline ends. This chain's CDR3 is CASSSGTGLNYGYTF. The CDR3 DNA reads as TGCGCCAGCAGCTCGGGGACGGGATTAAACTATGGCTACACCTTC.

Of note for this clone: It may be a read error: a sequence one base away is much more abundant. The same CDR3 arises from other DNA sequences in this sample as well. CDR3 bases: TGTGCCAGCAGCCAAGACACCAACAATCAGCCCCAGCATTTT. It yields the protein CASSQDTNNQPQHF. The chain employs TRBV4-2 and TRBJ1-5; no definite D call. V dropped 0 bases and J dropped 3 bases, with 6 bases sitting between them. CDR1 and CDR2 from the germline V gene are LGHNA and YNFKEQ. The CDR3 is 14 residues long.

This chain links TRBV30 with TRBJ1-3; a possible D gene is TRBD1 (5 bases). Deletions cut 0 bases from V and 2 bases from J, with 20 bases between. In germline, CDR1 is GTSNPN, CDR2 SVGIG (reference sequence). This CDR3 spans 18 amino acids. The chain's CDR3 is CAWSVMVVREHPGNTIYF. The CDR3 DNA sequence: TGTGCCTGGAGTGTAATGGTAGTCAGGGAGCATCCTGGAAACACCATATATTTT.

The gene calls are TRBV27 and TRBJ2-3; D might be TRBD1 (5 bases). The germline gives CDR1 MNHEY, CDR2 SMNVEV (reference sequence). V was pared by 7 bases and J by 4 bases, with 12 bases between. This CDR3 has 13 amino acids. This CDR3 reads CASKQQGADTQYF. The CDR3 coding sequence is TGTGCCAGCAAACAGCAGGGTGCAGATACGCAGTATTTT.

The table lists this clone with many counts. V is TRBV5-1 and J is TRBJ2-3; D remains unclear. There are 18 residues in the CDR3. The V gene lost 0 bases and the J gene lost 1 base, with 18 bases spanning the gap. CDR1 is SGHRS, CDR2 YFSETQ, per germline. The CDR3 DNA follows: TGCGCCAGCAGCTTGGCCGTGAGGACGAGAGGTGGCACAGATACGCAGTATTTT. Translation: CASSLAVRTRGGTDTQYF.

This chain connects TRBV2 to TRBJ1-2, with D unresolved. The CDR3 spans 11 residues. Germline-derived CDR1 and CDR2 are SNHLY and FYNNEI. V lost 4 bases, J lost 4 bases, and 4 bases lay in between. CDR3 nucleotide sequence: TGTGCCAGCAGTGCCAGCTATGGCTACACCTTC. It yields the protein CASSASYGYTF.

This chain connects TRBV6-5 to TRBJ1-5; D gene uncertain. The V end was cut by 0 bases, the J end by 2 bases, with 8 bases between. The CDR3 contains 15 residues. Germline lookup yields CDR1 MNHEY and CDR2 SVGAGI. The CDR3 loop is CASSYSGFGNQPQHF. CDR3 DNA sequence: TGTGCCAGCAGTTACTCTGGGTTCGGCAATCAGCCCCAGCATTTT.

In regard to this clone: The same CDR3 can be traced to other DNA sequences in this sample. The V and J genes are TRBV28 and TRBJ1-4; D is ambiguous. V gave up 6 bases and J gave up 6 bases, with 2 bases separating them. Germline values: CDR1 MDHEN, CDR2 SYDVKM. This CDR3 has 10 amino acids. The CDR3 is CASRDEKLFF. For the CDR3, the DNA is TGTGCCAGCAGAGATGAAAAACTGTTTTTT. Full variable domain (rest looked up from reference TRBV28 and TRBJ1-4): DVKVTQSSRYLVKRTGEKVFLECVQDMDHENMFWYRQDPGLGLRLIYFSYDVKMKEKGDIPEGYSVSREKKERFSLILESASTNQTSMYLCASRDEKLFFGSGTQLSVL.

The V gene is TRBV7-7, the J gene TRBJ2-5; 9 positions match TRBD1. CDR1 and CDR2 from the germline V gene are SSHAT and FNYEAQ (reference sequence). V shed 3 bases and J 5 bases; nucleotides not matched to a gene: 7. The length of the CDR3 is 15 residues. In DNA, the CDR3 is TGTGCCAGCAGCTTCAACAGGGGGCTCTGGGAGACCCAGTACTTC. The encoded protein is CASSFNRGLWETQYF. Using reference TRBV7-7 and TRBJ2-5 for the parts outside the CDR3, the full variable domain is GAGVSQSPRYKVTKRGQDVTLRCDPISSHATLYWYQQALGQGPEFLTYFNYEAQPDKSGLPSDRFSAERPEGSISTLTIQRTEQRDSAMYRCASSFNRGLWETQYFGPGTRLLVL.

J is TRBJ2-1 and V is TRBV10-3, with D unclear. Trimming pared 1 base from V and 3 bases from J, leaving 4 bases between. CDR1 is ENHRY, CDR2 SYGVKD, per germline. The CDR3 loop spans 13 amino acids. The DNA of the CDR3 is TGTGCCATCAGTGAGTTAGGCTACAATGAGCAGTTCTTC. Translating it yields CAISELGYNEQFF.

This clone showed up just once. V is TRBV30 and J is TRBJ2-5, with TRBD1 matching 7 bases. The last part of the DNA fits TRBJ2-7 better; the J call may be wrong. Per the germline V gene, CDR1 is GTSNPN and CDR2 is SVGIG (reference sequence). CDR3 length equals 13 residues. The CDR3 spells CAWRQGISYEQYF. The CDR3 DNA follows: TGTGCCTGGCGACAGGGTATATCCTACGAGCAGTACTTC.

This clone was detected a few times. V is TRBV5-4 and J is TRBJ2-2; 9 bases fit TRBD1. The length of the CDR3 is 15 residues. Germline assignment: CDR1 SGHNT and CDR2 YYREEE (reference sequence). Trimming took 5 bases from V and 0 from J; bases not matched to a gene: 2. The CDR3 bases are TGTGCCAGCAGGTGGGACAGGGCGAACACCGGGGAGCTGTTTTTT. Translated: CASRWDRANTGELFF. Full variable domain (remainder filled in from reference TRBV5-4 and TRBJ2-2): ETGVTQSPTHLIKTRGQQVTLRCSSQSGHNTVSWYQQALGQGPQFIFQYYREEENGRGNFPPRFSGLQFPNYSSELNVNALELDDSALYLCASRWDRANTGELFFGEGSRLTVL.

This clone has just one count. The chain employs TRBV5-6 and TRBJ1-1; D possibly corresponds to TRBD1 (5 bases). From germline, CDR1 is SGHDT and CDR2 YYEEEE. V gave up 5 bases and J gave up 2 bases, with 22 bases separating them. This CDR3 has 17 residues. In DNA, the CDR3 is TGTGCCAGCAGATCGGGGGGTCCCCTACGTTCAAACACTGAAGCTTTCTTT. The encoded protein is CASRSGGPLRSNTEAFF.

CDR3: CASSREGTGRIGELFF. The CDR3 nucleotides are TGCGCCAGCAGCCGGGAGGGGACAGGGAGGATCGGGGAGCTGTTTTTT. The chain carries TRBV10-1 and TRBJ2-2; D may be TRBD1 (9 bases). Germline V gene data show CDR1 as WNHNN and CDR2 as SYGVQD (reference sequence). The CDR3 runs 16 residues. The V end was cut by 6 bases, the J end by 7 bases, with 21 bases between.

This clone is a singleton in its sample. J is TRBJ2-3 and V is TRBV5-1; D tentatively reads TRBD1 or TRBD2 (5 bases each). This CDR3 has 14 amino acids. Trimming removed 1 base at V and 4 bases at J, with 10 bases between. Germline V CDR1 and CDR2: SGHRS, YFSETQ. The CDR3 protein is CASSLQTGPDTQYF. In nucleotides, the CDR3 is TGCGCCAGCAGCTTGCAGACGGGACCAGATACGCAGTATTTT.

The chain recombines TRBV25-1 with TRBJ2-1; D ambiguous. V lost 2 bases and J lost 0, with 8 bases in between. Germline-derived CDR1 and CDR2 are MGHDK and SYGVNS. This CDR3 has 15 residues. CDR3 nucleotides: TGTGCCAGCAGTGAAGCCCACCACTCCTACAATGAGCAGTTCTTC. Translation: CASSEAHHSYNEQFF.

The genes are TRBV9 and TRBJ2-1, with 16 nucleotides matching TRBD2. CDR3 length: 17 amino acids. Per germline, CDR1 SGDLS and CDR2 YYNGEE. Trimming took 2 bases from V and 8 from J; bases not matched to a gene: 7. The CDR3 DNA reads TGTGCCAGCAGCGTGCGGACGGGACTAGCGGGAGGGGATGAGCAGTTCTTC. Translated: CASSVRTGLAGGDEQFF.

The rearrangement links TRBV15 to TRBJ2-3; 10 positions match TRBD2. Per germline, CDR1 LNHNV and CDR2 YYDKDF (reference sequence). V lost 0 bases, J lost 4 bases, and 7 bases stayed unmatched. The CDR3 consists of 17 residues. This CDR3 is CATSRDQLAGPPDTQYF. CDR3 sequence (DNA): TGTGCCACCAGCAGAGATCAACTAGCGGGGCCCCCAGATACGCAGTATTTT.

On this clone itself: A junction boundary mismatches the germline segment, possibly from a read error. The chain combines TRBV18 with TRBJ1-3, with a weak D call TRBD1 (6 bases). This CDR3 contains 14 residues. Germline V CDR1 and CDR2: KGHSH, LQKENI. The chain's CDR3 is CASTPDRTGNTIYF. DNA for the CDR3: TGTGCCAGCACACCGGACAGAACTGGAAACACCATATATTTT.

The V gene is TRBV15, the J gene TRBJ2-1, with 9 bases fitting TRBD2. CDR1 LNHNV and CDR2 YYDKDF come from the germline V gene (reference sequence). The CDR3 loop spans 19 amino acids. Trimming removed 0 bases from V and 3 bases from J; junction bases left unmatched: 12. This chain's CDR3 is CATSRESFGASGNYNEQFF. The CDR3 DNA follows: TGTGCCACCAGCAGAGAGTCTTTCGGGGCTAGCGGGAACTACAATGAGCAGTTCTTC.

This chain connects TRBV2 to TRBJ1-1; 8 bases are shared with TRBD1. Trimming cost V 2 bases and J 4 bases; bases outside gene matches: 3. The germline V gene has CDR1 SNHLY and CDR2 FYNNEI. The CDR3 covers 14 residues. The CDR3 nucleotides are TGTGCCAGCAGTGAAATCACAGGGGGCACTGAAGCTTTCTTT. Its protein is CASSEITGGTEAFF.

This clone was detected once. V usage is TRBV19 and J usage is TRBJ1-5; tentatively, D is TRBD1 (6 bases). Germline V CDR1 and CDR2: LNHDA, SQIVND (reference sequence). The V gene lost 6 bases and the J gene lost 3 bases, with 12 bases spanning the gap. This CDR3 comprises 14 residues. CDR3 sequence: CASSWGDTNQPQHF. CDR3 sequence (DNA): TGTGCCAGTAGCTGGGGGGACACCAATCAGCCCCAGCATTTT.